A single T cell receptor (beta chain) is shown here with its context. These data come from a study of CXCR3-negative and CXCR3-positive naive CD8 T cells. CDR1 and CDR2 from the germline V gene are SQVTM and ANQGSEA. The CDR3 runs 14 residues. With UMI labels, 5' RACE was used to prepare the TRB cDNA libraries. TCRdb re-called the 5' RACE reads, yielding one record per CDR3 amino acid sequence without DNA. The table lists tens of thousands of distinct CDR3 sequences. What was sequenced was memory CD8+ T cells from blood. This sequence originates from a human donor in good health. Some clones in this sample may be carry-over from other donors' samples. The chain uses TRBV29-1 and TRBJ1-4; with no DNA, the TCRdb D assignment of TRBD1 cannot be verified. The CDR3 loop is CSVIPPGDGEKLFF.